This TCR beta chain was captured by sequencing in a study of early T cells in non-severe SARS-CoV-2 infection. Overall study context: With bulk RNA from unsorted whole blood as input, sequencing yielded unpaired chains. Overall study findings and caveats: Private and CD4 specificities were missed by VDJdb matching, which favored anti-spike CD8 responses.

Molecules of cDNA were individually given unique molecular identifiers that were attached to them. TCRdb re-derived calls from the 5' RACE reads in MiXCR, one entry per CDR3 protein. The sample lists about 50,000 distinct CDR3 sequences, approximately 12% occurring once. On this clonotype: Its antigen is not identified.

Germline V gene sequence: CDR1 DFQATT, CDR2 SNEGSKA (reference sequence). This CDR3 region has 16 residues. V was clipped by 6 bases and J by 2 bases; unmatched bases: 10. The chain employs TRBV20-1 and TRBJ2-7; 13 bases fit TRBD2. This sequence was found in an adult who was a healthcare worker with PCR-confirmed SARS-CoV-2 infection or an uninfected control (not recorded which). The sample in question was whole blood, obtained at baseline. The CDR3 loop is CSAVRLAGGRAYEQYF. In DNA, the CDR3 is TGCAGTGCCGTGAGACTAGCGGGAGGAAGAGCCTACGAGCAGTACTTC.